The clone carrying this T cell receptor beta chain was detected only once. Primers used in a second PCR of roughly 6 to 11 cycles were a sample-barcoded 5' primer and a J-beta primer mix. TCRdb itself ran the 5' RACE reads through MiXCR, one entry per CDR3 protein. The sample holds 1.2 million to 1.5 million distinct CDR3 sequences, around 55% seen once. This entry belongs to a study of blood T cells in healthy people across ages. CDR1 and CDR2 (germline): SEHNR, FQNEAQ (reference sequence). V was trimmed by 3 bases and J by 2 bases, leaving 16 bases between them. This CDR3 comprises 16 residues. The sequencing input was blood. The chain has TRBV7-9 and TRBJ2-5; D not resolved. This clonotype was sampled from a man aged 18 to 35 in good health. The CDR3 is CASSFVPPTLQETQYF. In DNA, the CDR3 is TGTGCCAGCAGCTTTGTTCCCCCAACTCTTCAAGAGACCCAGTACTTC.